The next 30 T cell receptor beta chains were all read from a single sample in a study of Tregs in tolerant kidney transplant recipients. Method: immunoSEQ multiplex PCR; TCRdb's copy keeps in-frame clones and lacks some. Found here are over 50,000 clones, 70% to 90% of them singletons; the top ten hold under 2.5%. Sequencing used Tregs from blood, obtained before the transplant. The receptors come from a human donor who received a combined kidney and bone marrow transplant.

The chain employs TRBV20-1 and TRBJ1-2; D uncertain. CDR3 length: 11 residues. Trimming pared 3 bases from V and 7 bases from J, leaving 9 bases between. Germline loops: CDR1 DFQATT, CDR2 SNEGSKA (reference sequence). The CDR3 bases are TGCAGTGCTAGGTCACCGCGTGGCTACACCTTC. This gives the protein CSARSPRGYTF.

The V and J genes are TRBV29-1 and TRBJ1-2; the D is unclear. In germline, CDR1 is SQVTM, CDR2 ANQGSEA. The CDR3 has 13 amino acids. Trimming pared 1 base from V and 4 bases from J, leaving 10 bases between. CDR3 in amino acids: CSVEVGPGYGYTF. The CDR3 DNA reads as TGCAGCGTTGAAGTTGGTCCAGGCTATGGCTACACCTTC.

V is TRBV2 and J is TRBJ1-2; a weak D match, TRBD1 (5 bases). The V end was cut by 4 bases, the J end by 2 bases, with 11 bases between. From germline, CDR1 is SNHLY and CDR2 FYNNEI. The CDR3 sequence is 14 residues long. CDR3 DNA: TGTGCCAGCAGTGTGGGGGAATTAAACTATGGCTACACCTTC. It encodes CASSVGELNYGYTF.

This rearrangement joins TRBV19 to TRBJ1-1; D not resolved. V lost 5 bases and J 5 bases, leaving 27 bases between the germline ends. Germline CDR1 LNHDA, CDR2 SQIVND (reference sequence). CDR3 length equals 18 residues. The CDR3 coding sequence is TGTGCCAGTAGTTCCTTTATTGTGTGGCATCCGACGGGGACTGAAGCTTTCTTT. It specifies CASSSFIVWHPTGTEAFF.

This chain connects TRBV19 to TRBJ2-1, with a tentative D call TRBD2 (7 bases). CDR1 LNHDA and CDR2 SQIVND come from the germline V gene (reference sequence). The CDR3 runs to 15 residues. The germline V and J ends were trimmed by 8 bases and 1 base, with 15 bases remaining between them. The CDR3 DNA sequence: TGTGCCAGTGGATCCGGGGGGCGTTCCTACAATGAGCAGTTCTTC. As protein: CASGSGGRSYNEQFF.

The sample holds one count of this clone. The genes are TRBV5-1 and TRBJ1-6, with 11 bases that match TRBD1. This CDR3 is 16 amino acids long. From germline, CDR1 is SGHRS and CDR2 YFSETQ. The J segment lost 15 bases and the V segment lost 6 bases, leaving 17 bases of the junction unmatched. Written as DNA, the CDR3 is TGCGCCAGCACCCCGTGGCCCGGGACAGGGGGGGAAGTCCTCCACTTT. Translation gives CASTPWPGTGGEVLHF.

This sequence joins TRBV19 and TRBJ1-5; D is undetermined. V lost 7 bases and J lost 0, with 13 bases in between. Per germline, CDR1 LNHDA and CDR2 SQIVND (reference sequence). The CDR3 is made up of 15 amino acids. The CDR3 loop reads CASTPWAGSNQPQHF. The CDR3 region has the DNA TGTGCCAGTACCCCTTGGGCCGGTAGCAATCAGCCCCAGCATTTT.

The V call is TRBV5-1, the J call TRBJ1-2, with 7 nucleotides matching TRBD1. This CDR3 contains 14 residues. Germline V gene lookup returns CDR1 SGHRS and CDR2 YFSETQ. V trimming: 4 bases; J trimming: 4 bases; junction bases outside the gene matches: 7. Here the CDR3 DNA reads TGCGCCAGCAGCCCAAAGACAGGGATCTATGGCTACACCTTC. Amino acid sequence: CASSPKTGIYGYTF.

The chain links TRBV6-1 to TRBJ2-7; TRBD2 matches at 12 bases. V lost 4 bases to trimming and J lost 5 bases; unmatched junction nucleotides: 9. The germline CDR1 and CDR2 sequences are MNHNS and SASEGT. This CDR3 is 16 amino acids long. This CDR3 reads CASSAPRLAGVDEQYF. In DNA, the CDR3 is TGTGCCAGCAGTGCCCCCAGACTAGCGGGAGTGGACGAGCAGTACTTC.

The chain joins TRBV5-4 to TRBJ2-7; a possible D gene is TRBD2 (6 bases). This CDR3 spans 14 amino acids. V was trimmed by 3 bases and J by 0 bases, leaving 10 bases between them. CDR1 and CDR2 (germline): SGHNT, YYREEE (reference sequence). The CDR3 DNA sequence: TGTGCCAGCAGCTCGGCGGGGCACTCCTACGAGCAGTACTTC. This translates into CASSSAGHSYEQYF. The full variable domain, rest sourced from reference TRBV5-4 and TRBJ2-7, is ETGVTQSPTHLIKTRGQQVTLRCSSQSGHNTVSWYQQALGQGPQFIFQYYREEENGRGNFPPRFSGLQFPNYSSELNVNALELDDSALYLCASSSAGHSYEQYFGPGTRLTVT.

The V and J genes are TRBV5-3 and TRBJ2-1, with TRBD2 identical over 11 bases. TRBV5-3 qualifies as an ORF whose function is uncertain. The V and J ends lost 4 bases and 9 bases, in that order; junction bases with no gene match: 9. The CDR3 runs to 15 residues. The CDR3 reads CARSPGLAGPCEQFF. The CDR3 nucleotides read TGTGCCAGAAGCCCCGGACTAGCGGGCCCATGTGAGCAGTTCTTC.

The chain has TRBV6-5 and TRBJ2-3; TRBD2 might be the D (5 bases). This CDR3 spans 14 amino acids. Per the germline V gene, CDR1 is MNHEY and CDR2 is SVGAGI. Trimming stripped 4 bases from V and 4 bases from J, with 12 bases between. The CDR3 nucleotides read TGTGCCAGCAGTTTCGCCGGGAATTCAGATACGCAGTATTTT. This translates into CASSFAGNSDTQYF.

V and J are TRBV7-6 and TRBJ2-7, with TRBD1 matching 7 bases. V lost 5 bases and J lost 7; bases outside the gene matches: 23. The CDR3 has 18 residues. CDR1 and CDR2 from the germline V gene are SGHVS and FNYEAQ. The CDR3 DNA sequence: TGTGCCAGCAGCCCTGATCCGAGACAGGGCCCTTTATTTACGGAGCAGTACTTC. Translated, it gives CASSPDPRQGPLFTEQYF.

The chain links TRBV11-2 to TRBJ1-2, with 7 positions matching TRBD1. This CDR3 is built from 17 residues. The V and J ends lost 5 bases and 0 bases, in that order; junction bases with no gene match: 12. Germline V gene sequence: CDR1 SGHAT, CDR2 FQNNGV. The CDR3: CASSPGQRGGPNYGYTF. CDR3 coding DNA: TGTGCCAGCAGCCCGGGACAGAGGGGCGGCCCTAACTATGGCTACACCTTC.

This clone was observed a handful of times. The rearrangement uses TRBV7-6 and TRBJ1-1; D gene ambiguous. The CDR3 loop spans 14 amino acids. Germline CDR1 and CDR2: SGHVS and FNYEAQ. Trimming cost V 1 base and J 1 base, with 7 bases left between them. As DNA, the CDR3 is TGTGCCAGCAGCTTAGTGATCCGGAACACTGAAGCTTTCTTT. This gives the protein CASSLVIRNTEAFF.

This chain uses TRBV5-5 with TRBJ2-2; TRBD1 matches 7 bases. The CDR3 runs to 13 residues. The germline CDR1 and CDR2 sequences are SGHKS and YYEKEE (reference sequence). J lost 5 bases, V lost 3 bases, and 1 base had no gene match. This CDR3 is CASSYRGTGELFF. The CDR3 DNA follows: TGTGCCAGCAGCTACAGGGGAACCGGGGAGCTGTTTTTT.

This chain uses TRBV7-9 with TRBJ2-6; 11 bases line up with TRBD1. Germline V gives CDR1 SEHNR, CDR2 FQNEAQ (reference sequence). There are 17 residues in the CDR3. With V trimmed by 4 bases and J by 0 bases, 2 bases remained unmatched. The CDR3 loop reads CASSSGTGGSGANVLTF. The CDR3 DNA sequence: TGTGCCAGCAGCTCCGGGACAGGGGGCTCTGGGGCCAACGTCCTGACTTTC.

The chain joins TRBV11-2 to TRBJ1-4; D unresolved. CDR3 length equals 14 residues. Trimming shortened V by 3 bases and J by 7 bases, and 12 bases separated the two germline ends. Germline lookup yields CDR1 SGHAT and CDR2 FQNNGV. In nucleotides, the CDR3 is TGTGCCAGCAGCTTGAATAGGGTGGGTGAAAAACTGTTTTTT. It encodes CASSLNRVGEKLFF.

CDR3 sequence (DNA): TGCGCCAGCAGCCAAGATAGGTTACCGGGGAGCAGTAGCTACGAGCAGTACTTC. Translation: CASSQDRLPGSSSYEQYF. The J gene is TRBJ2-7, the V gene TRBV4-3, with a possible D match to TRBD2 (5 bases). Germline V gene sequence: CDR1 LGHNA, CDR2 YSLEER. This CDR3 is 18 amino acids long. V was shortened by 0 bases and J by 3 bases, with 21 bases between the two germline ends.

This clone was counted a single time. CDR3: CAIMEGRANPYEQYF. The CDR3 DNA reads as TGTGCCATCATGGAAGGACGCGCGAACCCCTACGAGCAGTACTTC. V gene TRBV10-3 combines with J gene TRBJ2-7; no firm D call. The CDR3 sequence is 15 residues long. Germline CDR1 and CDR2: ENHRY and SYGVKD. V was trimmed by 7 bases and J by 2 bases, leaving 18 bases between them.

V gene TRBV27 combines with J gene TRBJ2-7, with a possible D match to TRBD2 (6 bases). The germline V and J ends were trimmed by 3 bases and 12 bases, with 15 bases remaining between them. The CDR3 spans 12 residues. The germline V gene encodes CDR1 MNHEY and CDR2 SMNVEV (reference sequence). Here the CDR3 DNA reads TGTGCCAGCAGTTTGGAGGGCTCAGGGTGGTACTTC. It specifies CASSLEGSGWYF.

The chain is built from TRBV5-1 and TRBJ2-1; 9 bases are shared with TRBD2. Trimming at V came to 3 bases and at J to 8 bases, leaving 9 bases not matched to a gene. Germline V CDR1 and CDR2: SGHRS, YFSETQ. This CDR3 spans 15 amino acids. Here the CDR3 DNA reads TGCGCCAGCAGCTCTAGCGGGGCCTACCCCGATGAGCAGTTCTTC. Its translation: CASSSSGAYPDEQFF.

The chain combines TRBV2 with TRBJ2-1, with TRBD1 identical over 7 bases. V lost 1 base and J lost 8; bases outside the gene matches: 8. Germline V lookup: CDR1 SNHLY, CDR2 FYNNEI. The CDR3 is 15 residues long. CDR3 region: CASSEGAGGIYEQFF. The CDR3 coding sequence is TGTGCCAGCAGTGAAGGGGCAGGGGGAATCTATGAGCAGTTCTTC.

The V gene is TRBV6-6, the J gene TRBJ2-3, with D uncertain. V lost 8 bases, J lost 2 bases, and 14 bases lay in between. The CDR3 totals 14 residues. Germline lookup yields CDR1 MNHNY and CDR2 SVGAGI (reference sequence). CDR3 protein: CASREIGSTDTQYF. The CDR3 DNA follows: TGTGCCAGCCGCGAGATAGGGTCCACAGATACGCAGTATTTT.

The chain combines TRBV5-1 with TRBJ2-7; D is tentatively TRBD1 or TRBD2 (6 bases each). The CDR3 contains 14 residues. Germline V CDR1 and CDR2: SGHRS, YFSETQ. V was trimmed by 1 base and J by 2 bases, leaving 10 bases between them. The CDR3 here is CASSLTGTAYEQYF. CDR3 in DNA: TGCGCCAGCAGCTTGACAGGGACTGCCTACGAGCAGTACTTC.

The chain employs TRBV7-2 and TRBJ2-2, with D possibly being TRBD2 (7 bases). V was cut by 7 bases and J by 4 bases, with 19 bases left in between. The length of the CDR3 is 16 residues. The germline V gene encodes CDR1 SGHTA and CDR2 FQGNSA. CDR3 in DNA: TGTGCCAGCACCAACCCCCGGGGAGGGGGCACCGGGGAGCTGTTTTTT. Translation gives CASTNPRGGGTGELFF.

The chain is built from TRBV20-1 and TRBJ1-2, with D tentatively TRBD1 (5 bases). Per germline, CDR1 DFQATT and CDR2 SNEGSKA (reference sequence). The V and J ends lost 6 bases and 3 bases respectively, with 5 bases between them. The CDR3 runs to 10 residues. The CDR3 bases are TGCAGTGCGGGGGACTATGGCTACACCTTC. It codes for CSAGDYGYTF.

DNA for the CDR3: TGCAGGGGGCGCCGGGGCACTGAAGCTTTCTTT. The encoded protein is CRGRRGTEAFF. V gene TRBV20-1 combines with J gene TRBJ1-1, with D perhaps matching TRBD1 (5 bases). Germline-derived CDR1 and CDR2 are DFQATT and SNEGSKA (reference sequence). The CDR3 consists of 11 residues.

The V and J genes are TRBV28 and TRBJ1-1; D may be TRBD1 (5 bases). Trimming removed 3 bases from V and 0 bases from J, with 14 bases in between. Germline assignment: CDR1 MDHEN and CDR2 SYDVKM. The CDR3 contains 16 residues. The CDR3 reads CASSFSSGTLNTEAFF. In nucleotides, the CDR3 is TGTGCCAGCAGTTTCTCGTCAGGGACCTTGAACACTGAAGCTTTCTTT.

The chain carries TRBV10-3 and TRBJ2-5, with D perhaps being TRBD1 or TRBD2 (7 bases each). Germline CDR1 reads ENHRY; CDR2 reads SYGVKD. V was clipped by 3 bases and J by 5 bases, with 13 bases between them. CDR3 length: 14 residues. CDR3 sequence reads: CAISERQGGETQYF. As DNA, the CDR3 is TGTGCCATCAGTGAAAGACAGGGAGGGGAGACCCAGTACTTC.